This TCR beta chain was captured in a study of radiation and T cells in renal cell carcinoma. In the study overall: Nephrectomy followed 15 Gy stereotactic body radiation by 4 weeks. The study's findings and limits: Top tumor clonotypes rose in blood 2 weeks post-radiation, then contracted.

V trimming: 0 bases; J trimming: 3 bases; junction bases outside the gene matches: 6. This CDR3 contains 16 residues. Germline lookup yields CDR1 SGHTA and CDR2 FQGNSA. Only in-frame clones appear in the TCRdb table, and some are missing; sequencing was by immunoSEQ multiplex PCR. The sample lists 95,000 to 150,000 clones, around 83% occurring once. On this clone itself: The target antigen is unknown.

Time point reported: baseline pretreatment blood. Documented treatment: 15 Gy SBRT to primary tumor, nephrectomy 4 weeks later. Radiation-treated patients gave blood at baseline, week 2 and week 4. The patient's renal cell carcinoma had clear cell pathology. This receptor was obtained from a woman aged 60-75 years with renal cell carcinoma. The chain employs TRBV7-2 and TRBJ2-7, with 9 bases matching TRBD2. The material was blood, obtained from a patient whose treatment included radiotherapy and nephrectomy. The CDR3 DNA sequence: TGTGCCAGCAGCTTAGCTAGCGGGGGACCTAGCTACGAGCAGTACTTC. Protein product: CASSLASGGPSYEQYF. Full variable domain (remainder filled in from reference TRBV7-2 and TRBJ2-7): GAGVSQSPSNKVTEKGKDVELRCDPISGHTALYWYRQSLGQGLEFLIYFQGNSAPDKSGLPSDRFSAERTGGSVSTLTIQRTQQEDSAVYLCASSLASGGPSYEQYFGPGTRLTVT.